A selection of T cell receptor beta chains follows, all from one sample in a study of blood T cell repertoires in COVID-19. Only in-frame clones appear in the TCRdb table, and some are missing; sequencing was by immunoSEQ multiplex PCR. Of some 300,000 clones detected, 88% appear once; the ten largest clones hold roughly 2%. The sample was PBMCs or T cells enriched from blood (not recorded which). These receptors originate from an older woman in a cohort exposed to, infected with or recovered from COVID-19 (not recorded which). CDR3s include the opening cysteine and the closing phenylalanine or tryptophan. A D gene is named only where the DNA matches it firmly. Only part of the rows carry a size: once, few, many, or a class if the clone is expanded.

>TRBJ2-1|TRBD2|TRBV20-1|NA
TGCAGTGCTAGTGATCGGCTAGCGGGAGTATGGGAGCAGTTCTTC
CSASDRLAGVWEQFF
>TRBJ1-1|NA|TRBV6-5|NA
TGTGCCAGCAGGACGGGACTTCCGAACACTGAAGCTTTCTTT
CASRTGLPNTEAFF
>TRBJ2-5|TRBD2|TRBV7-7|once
TGTGCTAGCAGCTTAGCGGGCCTAGCGGGAGGTTGGGAGACCCAGTACTTC
CASSLAGLAGGWETQYF
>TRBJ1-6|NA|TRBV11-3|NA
TGTGCCAGCAGCTATGACACTCATAATTCACCCCTCCACTTT
CASSYDTHNSPLHF
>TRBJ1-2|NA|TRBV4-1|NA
TGCGCCAGCAGCCAAGAAGCAGGGATGGTGTATGGCTACACCTTC
CASSQEAGMVYGYTF
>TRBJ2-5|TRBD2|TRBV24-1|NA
TGTGCCACCAGCTTACCCCGACTAGCGGGAGGGGAGACCCAGTACTTC
CATSLPRLAGGETQYF
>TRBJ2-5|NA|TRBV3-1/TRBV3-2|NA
TGTGCCAGCAGCCAAGATTCCAGGGAAGAGACCCAGTACTTC
CASSQDSREETQYF
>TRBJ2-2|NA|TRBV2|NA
TGTGCCAGCAGTCCCGAACGGAGGGGTGGGACCGGGGAGCTGTTTTTT
CASSPERRGGTGELFF
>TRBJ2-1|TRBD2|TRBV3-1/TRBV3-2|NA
TGTGCCAGCAGCCAATTAGCGGGAGTCAGTGAGCAGTTCTTC
CASSQLAGVSEQFF
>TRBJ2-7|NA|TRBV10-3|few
TGTGCCATCAGTGAGTCACCGGGGAGGTACGAGCAGTACTTC
CAISESPGRYEQYF
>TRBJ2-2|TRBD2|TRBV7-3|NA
TGTGCCAGCAGCTTACAGGGAGGGGCCGGGGAGCTGTTTTTT
CASSLQGGAGELFF
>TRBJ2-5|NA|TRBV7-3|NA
TGTGCCAGCAGCTTAAAGGCAGCAACAGACCAGTACTTC
CASSLKAATDQYF
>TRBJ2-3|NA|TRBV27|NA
TGTGCCAGCACCCGAGTCGGGGGAGCGGGTACAGATACGCAGTATTTT
CASTRVGGAGTDTQYF
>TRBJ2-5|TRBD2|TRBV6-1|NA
TGTGCCAGCAGTGAACGGGGACTAGCGGAAGAGACCCAGTACTTC
CASSERGLAEETQYF
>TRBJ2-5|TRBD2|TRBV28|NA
TGTGCCAGCAATGACGGGAGGCGAAAGACCCAGTACTTC
CASNDGRRKTQYF
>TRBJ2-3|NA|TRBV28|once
TGTGCCAGCAGTTTATTTATCGCGGGAAGCACAGATACGCAGTATTTT
CASSLFIAGSTDTQYF
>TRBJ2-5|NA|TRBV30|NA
TGTGCCTGGAGTCTGGAGGAGACCCAGTACTTC
CAWSLEETQYF
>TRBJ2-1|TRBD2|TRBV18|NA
TGTGCCAGCTCAAGGCGGGAGGGGTCCGCCAATGAGCAGTTCTTC
CASSRREGSANEQFF
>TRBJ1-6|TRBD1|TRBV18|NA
TGTGCCAGCTCACGGGACAGGAAGAATTCACCCCTCCACTTT
CASSRDRKNSPLHF
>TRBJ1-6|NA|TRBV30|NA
TGTGCCTTAGAGAGCTCCTATAATTCACCCCTCCACTTT
CALESSYNSPLHF
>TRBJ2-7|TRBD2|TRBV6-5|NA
TGTGCCAGCAGTAGAGAACTAGCGGGAGACGAGCAGTACTTC
CASSRELAGDEQYF
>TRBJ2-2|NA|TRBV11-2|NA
TGTGCCAGCAGGTTGGGAGCCGGGGAGCTGTTTTTT
CASRLGAGELFF
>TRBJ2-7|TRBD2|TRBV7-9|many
TGTGCCAGCAGCTTCCCTAGCGGAAGGACCTACGAGCAGTACTTC
CASSFPSGRTYEQYF
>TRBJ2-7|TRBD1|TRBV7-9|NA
TGTGCCAGCAGCTTTCCGGACAGGGCCTACGAGCAGTACTTC
CASSFPDRAYEQYF
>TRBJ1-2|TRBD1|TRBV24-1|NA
TGTGCCACCAGTGATTTGCCTGGACAGGGAGGCTACACCTTC
CATSDLPGQGGYTF
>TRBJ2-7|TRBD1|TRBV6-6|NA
TGTGCCAGCAGATGGGACAGGGCCTCCTACGAGCAGTACTTC
CASRWDRASYEQYF
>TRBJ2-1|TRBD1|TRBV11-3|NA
TGTGCCAGCAGCGCCGGACAGGGGGGCAATGAGCAGTTCTTC
CASSAGQGGNEQFF
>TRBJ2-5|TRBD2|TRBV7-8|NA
TGTGCCAGCAGCTCGGGAGGCGGCCTAGGGACCCAGTACTTC
CASSSGGGLGTQYF
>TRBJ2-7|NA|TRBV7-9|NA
TGTGCCAGCAGCTTAGGACAAAACGAGCAGTACTTC
CASSLGQNEQYF
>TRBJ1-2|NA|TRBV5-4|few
TGTGCCAGCAGTCAAGGACAAAACTATGGCTACACCTTC
CASSQGQNYGYTF
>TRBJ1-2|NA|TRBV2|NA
TGTGCCAGCAGTGATGGGATAGGGGCATCTAACTATGGCTACACCTTC
CASSDGIGASNYGYTF
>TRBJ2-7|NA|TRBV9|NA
TGTGCCAGCAGCGTAGCGGACTACCCCTACGAGCAGTACTTC
CASSVADYPYEQYF
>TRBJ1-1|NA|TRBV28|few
TGTGCCAGCAGTCCCCTCGGGAGGATGAACACTGAAGCTTTCTTT
CASSPLGRMNTEAFF
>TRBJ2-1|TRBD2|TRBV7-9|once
TGTGCCAGCAGCTTAGGGCTAGCGGTGAATGAGCAGTTCTTC
CASSLGLAVNEQFF
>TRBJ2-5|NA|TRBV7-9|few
TGTGCCAGCAGCTTAGCCGGGGAGACCCAGTACTTC
CASSLAGETQYF
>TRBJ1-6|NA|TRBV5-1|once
TGCGCCAGCAGCTTGGGACGCCCCGGGGCACCCCTCCACTTT
CASSLGRPGAPLHF
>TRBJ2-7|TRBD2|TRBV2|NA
TGTGCCAGCAGTGAAGCTTTTGGCGGGAGGTCGACCTACGAGCAGTACTTC
CASSEAFGGRSTYEQYF
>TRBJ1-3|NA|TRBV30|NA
TGTGCCTGGAGTGCAGGGAACTCTGGAAACACCATATATTTT
CAWSAGNSGNTIYF
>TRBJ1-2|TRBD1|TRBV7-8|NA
TGTGCCAGCAGCCCCCGGACAGGCTATGGCTACACCTTC
CASSPRTGYGYTF
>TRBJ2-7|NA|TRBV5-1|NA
TGCGCCAGCAGCTTGGCAGGGGCGCGGTCCTACGAGCAGTACTTC
CASSLAGARSYEQYF
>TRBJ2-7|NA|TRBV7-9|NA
TGTGCCAGCAGCTTAGCAGGTGGGCACGAGCAGTACTTC
CASSLAGGHEQYF
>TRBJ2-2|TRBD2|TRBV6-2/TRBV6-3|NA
TGTGCCAGCAGTTCAGCTAGCGGGACTGTGGGGACCGGGGAGCTGTTTTTT
CASSSASGTVGTGELFF
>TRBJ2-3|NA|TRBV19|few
TGTGCCAGTAGTAAGCCGGCGGGAAGGACAGATACGCAGTATTTT
CASSKPAGRTDTQYF
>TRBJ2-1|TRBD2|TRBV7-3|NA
TGTGCCAGCAGCTTAAGGGGACTAGCTCTGTACAATGAGCAGTTCTTC
CASSLRGLALYNEQFF
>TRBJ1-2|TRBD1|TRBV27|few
TGTGCCAGCAGTCCGGGACAGGGAGTCTATGGCTACACCTTC
CASSPGQGVYGYTF
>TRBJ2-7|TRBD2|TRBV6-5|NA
TGTGCCAGCAGTTACCTTCGCGGGAGCTCCTACGAGCAGTACTTC
CASSYLRGSSYEQYF
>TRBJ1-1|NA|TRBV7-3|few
TGTGCCAGCAGCTTAGAGGAGAACACTGAAGCTTTCTTT
CASSLEENTEAFF
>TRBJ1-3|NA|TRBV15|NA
TGTGCCACCAGCAGAGTGGCTTCGGGGAGCTCTGGAAACACCATATATTTT
CATSRVASGSSGNTIYF
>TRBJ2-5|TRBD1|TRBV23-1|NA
TGCGCCAGCAGTCACCCCGGGACAGCTCAAGAGACCCAGTACTTC
CASSHPGTAQETQYF
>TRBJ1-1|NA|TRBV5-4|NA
TGTGCCAGCAGCTTGAGGGGTGGTAACACTGAAGCTTTCTTT
CASSLRGGNTEAFF
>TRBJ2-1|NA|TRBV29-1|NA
TGCAGCGTTGAAGTGAGGGGGGGTTTGTACAATGAGCAGTTCTTC
CSVEVRGGLYNEQFF
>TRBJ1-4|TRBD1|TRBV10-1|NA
TGCGCCAGCAGTGACGGGACAGGGAATGAAAAACTGTTTTTT
CASSDGTGNEKLFF
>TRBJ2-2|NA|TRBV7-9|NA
TGTGCCAGCAGCGCAGGCCCGAACACCGGGGAGCTGTTTTTT
CASSAGPNTGELFF
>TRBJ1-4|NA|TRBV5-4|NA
TGTGCCAGCAGCCTTTTTGGGGGAGGAAAACTGTTTTTT
CASSLFGGGKLFF
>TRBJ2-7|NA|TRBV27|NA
TGTGCCAGCAGTTTATTTCCGGGACACCCCGCCGAGCAGTACTTC
CASSLFPGHPAEQYF
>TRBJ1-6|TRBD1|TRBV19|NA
TGTGCCAGTAGTATCCGCCGGGACAGAGGATATGATAATTCACCCCTCCACTTT
CASSIRRDRGYDNSPLHF
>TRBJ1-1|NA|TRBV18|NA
TGTGCCAGCTCACCAAGGGCAGGGGTCGAGAACACTGAAGCTTTCTTT
CASSPRAGVENTEAFF
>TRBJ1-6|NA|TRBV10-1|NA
TGCGCCAGCAGTGAGGGACAGTTGATGGATTCACCCCTCCACTTT
CASSEGQLMDSPLHF
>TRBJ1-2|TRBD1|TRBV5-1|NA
TGCGCCAGCGGGACAGGGCAAGGCTATGGCTACACCTTC
CASGTGQGYGYTF
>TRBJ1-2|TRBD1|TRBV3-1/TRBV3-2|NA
TGTGCCAGCAGCCATATAGAGGGGGCATCCCCCTATGGCTACACCTTC
CASSHIEGASPYGYTF